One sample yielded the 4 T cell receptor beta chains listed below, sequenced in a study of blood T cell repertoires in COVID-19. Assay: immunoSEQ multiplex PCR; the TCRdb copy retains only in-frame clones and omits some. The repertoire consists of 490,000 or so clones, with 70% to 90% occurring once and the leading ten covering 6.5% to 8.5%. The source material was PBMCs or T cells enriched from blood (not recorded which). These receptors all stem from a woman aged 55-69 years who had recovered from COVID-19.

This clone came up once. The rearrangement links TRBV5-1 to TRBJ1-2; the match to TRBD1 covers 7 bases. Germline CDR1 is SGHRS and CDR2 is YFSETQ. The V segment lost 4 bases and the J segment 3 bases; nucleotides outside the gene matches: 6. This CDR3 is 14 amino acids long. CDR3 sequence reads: CASSPQGGDYGYTF. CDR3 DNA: TGCGCCAGCAGCCCCCAGGGGGGCGACTATGGCTACACCTTC.

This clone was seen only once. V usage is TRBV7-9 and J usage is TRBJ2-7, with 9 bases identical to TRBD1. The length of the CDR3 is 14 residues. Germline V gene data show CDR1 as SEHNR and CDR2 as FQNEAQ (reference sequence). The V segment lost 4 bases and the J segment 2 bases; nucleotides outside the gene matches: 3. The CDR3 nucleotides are TGTGCCAGCAGCTCGGACAGGGGCCCCTACGAGCAGTACTTC. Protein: CASSSDRGPYEQYF.

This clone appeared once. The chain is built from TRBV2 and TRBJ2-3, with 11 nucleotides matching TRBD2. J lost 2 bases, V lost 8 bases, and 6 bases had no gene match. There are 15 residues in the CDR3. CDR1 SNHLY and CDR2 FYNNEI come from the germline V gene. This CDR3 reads CASCPSGGPTDTQYF. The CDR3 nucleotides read TGTGCCAGCTGTCCTAGCGGGGGGCCCACAGATACGCAGTATTTT.

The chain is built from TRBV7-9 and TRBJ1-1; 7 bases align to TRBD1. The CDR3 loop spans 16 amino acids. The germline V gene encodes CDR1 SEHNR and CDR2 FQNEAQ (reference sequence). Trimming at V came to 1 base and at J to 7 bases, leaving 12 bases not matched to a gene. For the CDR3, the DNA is TGTGCCAGCAGCTTAGGAGACAGGGAAGGACACTTTGAAGCTTTCTTT. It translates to CASSLGDREGHFEAFF.